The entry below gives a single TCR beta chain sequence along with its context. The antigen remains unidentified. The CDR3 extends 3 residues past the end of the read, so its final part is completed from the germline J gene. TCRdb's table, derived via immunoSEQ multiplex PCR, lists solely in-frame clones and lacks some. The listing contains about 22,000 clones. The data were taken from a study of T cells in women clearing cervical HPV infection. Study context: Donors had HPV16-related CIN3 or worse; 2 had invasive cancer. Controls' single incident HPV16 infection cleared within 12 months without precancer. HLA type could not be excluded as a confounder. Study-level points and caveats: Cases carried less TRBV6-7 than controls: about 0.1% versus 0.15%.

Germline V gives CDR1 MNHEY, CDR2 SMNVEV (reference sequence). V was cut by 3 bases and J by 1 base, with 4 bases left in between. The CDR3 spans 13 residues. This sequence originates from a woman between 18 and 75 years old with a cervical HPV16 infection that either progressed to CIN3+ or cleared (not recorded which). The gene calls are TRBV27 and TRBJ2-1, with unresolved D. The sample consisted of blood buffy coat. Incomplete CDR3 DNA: TGTGCCAGCAGTTTTAATTCCTACAATGAG. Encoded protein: CASSFNSYNE. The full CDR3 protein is CASSFNSYNEQFF.